A few counts support the clone carrying this T cell receptor (beta chain). TCRdb ran MiXCR on the 5' RACE reads and lists one entry per CDR3 protein. The sample consists of roughly 250,000 distinct CDR3 sequences, about 7% of them appearing once. This CDR3 has 13 amino acids. V was trimmed by 6 bases and J by 0 bases, leaving 8 bases between them. In germline, CDR1 is WNHNN, CDR2 SYGVQD (reference sequence). The data are from a study of identical twins. This same sample was also part of a study on yellow fever vaccine responses in identical twins.

The sequence was collected from a woman between 18 and 29 years old in good health. Sequenced input: memory (CD45RO+) T cells sorted from blood. The rearrangement joins TRBV10-1 to TRBJ2-5, with D unresolved. CDR3 region: CASSRANQETQYF. Here the CDR3 DNA reads TGCGCCAGCAGCCGGGCCAACCAAGAGACCCAGTACTTC.